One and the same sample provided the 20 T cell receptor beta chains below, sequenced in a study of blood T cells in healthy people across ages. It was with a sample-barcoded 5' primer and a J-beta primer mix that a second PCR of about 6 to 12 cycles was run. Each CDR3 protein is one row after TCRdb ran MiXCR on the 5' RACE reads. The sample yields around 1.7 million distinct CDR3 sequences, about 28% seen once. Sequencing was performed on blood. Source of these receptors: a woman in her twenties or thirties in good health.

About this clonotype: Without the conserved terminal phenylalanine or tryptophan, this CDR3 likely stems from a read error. CDR3 DNA: TGCAGCGTTGGCGGGACAGGGGCGTACGAGCAGTATTGT. It translates to CSVGGTGAYEQYC. The V gene is TRBV29-1, the J gene TRBJ2-3, with TRBD1 identical over 10 bases. The germline V gene has CDR1 SQVTM and CDR2 ANQGSEA. This CDR3 is 13 amino acids long. Losses at the gene ends were 4 bases for V and 11 bases for J; bases not matched to a gene: 9.

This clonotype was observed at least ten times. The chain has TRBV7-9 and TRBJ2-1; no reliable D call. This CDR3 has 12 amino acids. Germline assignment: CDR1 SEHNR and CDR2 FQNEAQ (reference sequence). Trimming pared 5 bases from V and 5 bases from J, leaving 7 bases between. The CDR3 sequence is CASSQQNNEQFF. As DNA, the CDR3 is TGTGCCAGCAGCCAACAGAACAATGAGCAGTTCTTC.

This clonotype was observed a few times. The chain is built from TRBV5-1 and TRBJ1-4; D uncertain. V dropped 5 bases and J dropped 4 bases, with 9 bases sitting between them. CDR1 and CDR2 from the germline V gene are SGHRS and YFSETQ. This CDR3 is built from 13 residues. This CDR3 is CASRRTDNEKLFF. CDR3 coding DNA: TGCGCCAGCAGGCGTACGGATAATGAAAAACTGTTTTTT. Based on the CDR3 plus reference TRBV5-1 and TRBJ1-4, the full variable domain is KAGVTQTPRYLIKTRGQQVTLSCSPISGHRSVSWYQQTPGQGLQFLFEYFSETQRNKGNFPGRFSGRQFSNSRSEMNVSTLELGDSALYLCASRRTDNEKLFFGSGTQLSVL.

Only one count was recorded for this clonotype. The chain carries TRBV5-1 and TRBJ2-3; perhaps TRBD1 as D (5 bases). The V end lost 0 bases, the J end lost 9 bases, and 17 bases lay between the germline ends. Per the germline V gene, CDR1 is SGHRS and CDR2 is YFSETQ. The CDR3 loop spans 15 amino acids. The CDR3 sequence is CASSLEGQTSRTQYF. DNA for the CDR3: TGCGCCAGCAGCTTGGAGGGGCAGACCAGCCGGACGCAGTATTTT.

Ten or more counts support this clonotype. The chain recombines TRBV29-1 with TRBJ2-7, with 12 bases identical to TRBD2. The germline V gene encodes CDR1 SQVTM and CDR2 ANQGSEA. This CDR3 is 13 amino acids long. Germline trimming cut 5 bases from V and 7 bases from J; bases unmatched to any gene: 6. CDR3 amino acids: CSVRRLAGEEQYF. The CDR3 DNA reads TGCAGCGTTCGTCGACTAGCGGGAGAAGAGCAGTACTTC.

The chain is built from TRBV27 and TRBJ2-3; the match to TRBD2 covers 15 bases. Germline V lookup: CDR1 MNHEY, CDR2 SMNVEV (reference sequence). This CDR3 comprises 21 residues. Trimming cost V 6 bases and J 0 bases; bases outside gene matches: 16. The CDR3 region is CASSLDPTGTSGGLSTDTQYF. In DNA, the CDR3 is TGTGCCAGCAGCCTCGATCCAACCGGGACTAGCGGGGGGCTTAGCACAGATACGCAGTATTTT.

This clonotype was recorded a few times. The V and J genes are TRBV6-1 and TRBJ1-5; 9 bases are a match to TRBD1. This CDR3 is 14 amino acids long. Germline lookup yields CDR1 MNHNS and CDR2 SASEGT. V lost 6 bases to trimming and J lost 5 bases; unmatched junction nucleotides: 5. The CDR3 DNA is TGTGCCAGCAGAGGCGGACAGGGGTATCAGCCCCAGCATTTT. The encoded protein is CASRGGQGYQPQHF.

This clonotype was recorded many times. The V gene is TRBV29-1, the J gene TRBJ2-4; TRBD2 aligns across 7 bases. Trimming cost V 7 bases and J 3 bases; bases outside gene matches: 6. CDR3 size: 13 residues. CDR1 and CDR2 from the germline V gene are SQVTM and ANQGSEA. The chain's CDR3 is CSANGEGKNIQYF. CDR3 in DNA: TGCAGCGCTAACGGGGAGGGCAAAAACATTCAGTACTTC.

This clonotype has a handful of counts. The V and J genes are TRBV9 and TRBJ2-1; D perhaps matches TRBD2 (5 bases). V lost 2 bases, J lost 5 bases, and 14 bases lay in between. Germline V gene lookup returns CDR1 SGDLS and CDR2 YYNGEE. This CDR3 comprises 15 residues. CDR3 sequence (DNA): TGTGCCAGCAGCGTTGCGGCGCGGACTGACAATGAGCAGTTCTTC. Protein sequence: CASSVAARTDNEQFF.

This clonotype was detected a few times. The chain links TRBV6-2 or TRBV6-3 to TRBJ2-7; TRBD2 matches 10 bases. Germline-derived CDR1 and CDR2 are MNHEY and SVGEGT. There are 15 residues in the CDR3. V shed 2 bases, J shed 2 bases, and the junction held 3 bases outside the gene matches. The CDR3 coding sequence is TGTGCCAGCAGTTACAAGCGGGAGGGCCCCTACGAGCAGTACTTC. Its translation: CASSYKREGPYEQYF.

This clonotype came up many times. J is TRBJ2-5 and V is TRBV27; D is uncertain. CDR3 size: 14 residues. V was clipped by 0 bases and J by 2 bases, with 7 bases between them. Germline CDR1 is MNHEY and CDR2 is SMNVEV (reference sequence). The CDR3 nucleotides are TGTGCCAGCAGTTTATCTTACAGACAAGAGACCCAGTACTTC. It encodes CASSLSYRQETQYF.

The CDR3 region is CASSPAGSTYEQYF. CDR3 in DNA: TGTGCCAGCAGCCCGGCAGGCTCGACCTACGAGCAGTACTTC. The gene calls are TRBV25-1 and TRBJ2-4; no clear D. The last part of the DNA fits TRBJ2-7 better; the J call may be wrong. Germline V gene sequence: CDR1 MGHDK, CDR2 SYGVNS. The CDR3 runs to 14 residues.

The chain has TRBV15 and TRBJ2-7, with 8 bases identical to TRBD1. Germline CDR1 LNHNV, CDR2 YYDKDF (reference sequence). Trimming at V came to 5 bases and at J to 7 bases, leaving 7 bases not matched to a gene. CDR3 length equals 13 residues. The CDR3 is CATSRSGGPEQYF. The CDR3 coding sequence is TGTGCCACCAGCCGGTCAGGGGGCCCTGAGCAGTACTTC.

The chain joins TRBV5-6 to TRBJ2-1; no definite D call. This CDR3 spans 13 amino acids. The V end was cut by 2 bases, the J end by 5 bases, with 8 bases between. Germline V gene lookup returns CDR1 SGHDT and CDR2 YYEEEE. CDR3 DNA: TGTGCCAGCAGCTTCCTCACCAACAATGAGCAGTTCTTC. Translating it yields CASSFLTNNEQFF.

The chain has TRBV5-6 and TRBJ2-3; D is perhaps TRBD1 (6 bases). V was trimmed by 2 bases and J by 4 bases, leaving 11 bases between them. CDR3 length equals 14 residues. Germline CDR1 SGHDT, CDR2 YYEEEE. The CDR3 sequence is CASSLRTVPDTQYF. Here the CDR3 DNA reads TGTGCCAGCAGCTTACGGACAGTTCCAGATACGCAGTATTTT. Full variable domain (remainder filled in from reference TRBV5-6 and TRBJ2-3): DAGVTQSPTHLIKTRGQQVTLRCSPKSGHDTVSWYQQALGQGPQFIFQYYEEEERQRGNFPDRFSGHQFPNYSSELNVNALLLGDSALYLCASSLRTVPDTQYFGPGTRLTVL.

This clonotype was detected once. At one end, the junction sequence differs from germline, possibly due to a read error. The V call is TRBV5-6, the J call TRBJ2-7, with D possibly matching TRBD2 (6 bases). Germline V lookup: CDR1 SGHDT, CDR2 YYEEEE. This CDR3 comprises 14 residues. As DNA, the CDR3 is TGCGCCAGCAGCTGGAGGGGCAGAGCCTACGAGCAGTACTTC. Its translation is CASSWRGRAYEQYF. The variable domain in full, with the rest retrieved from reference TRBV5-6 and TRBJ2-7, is DAGVTQSPTHLIKTRGQQVTLRCSPKSGHDTVSWYQQALGQGPQFIFQYYEEEERQRGNFPDRFSGHQFPNYSSELNVNALLLGDSALYLCASSWRGRAYEQYFGPGTRLTVT.

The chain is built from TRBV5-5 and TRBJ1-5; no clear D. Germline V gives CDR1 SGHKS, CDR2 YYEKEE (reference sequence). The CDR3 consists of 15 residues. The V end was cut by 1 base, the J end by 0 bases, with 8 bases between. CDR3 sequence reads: CASSLRAYSNQPQHF. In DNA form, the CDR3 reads TGTGCCAGCAGCTTGAGGGCATATAGCAATCAGCCCCAGCATTTT.

CDR3 in amino acids: CASSEGQLKHNEQFF. Written as DNA, the CDR3 is TGTGCCAGCAGTGAGGGTCAGCTGAAACACAATGAGCAGTTCTTC. The chain is built from TRBV6-4 and TRBJ2-1; D gene unclear. Per the germline V gene, CDR1 is MRHNA and CDR2 is SNTAGT. The germline V and J ends were trimmed by 3 bases and 5 bases, with 14 bases remaining between them. The CDR3 is 15 residues long.

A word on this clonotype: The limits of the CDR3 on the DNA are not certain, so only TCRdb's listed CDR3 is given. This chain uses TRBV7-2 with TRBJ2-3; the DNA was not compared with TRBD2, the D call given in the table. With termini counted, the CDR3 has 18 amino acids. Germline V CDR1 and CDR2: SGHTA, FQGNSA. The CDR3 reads CASSPSDGVASGTDTQDF.

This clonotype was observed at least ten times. The CDR3 DNA sequence: TGCGCCAGCAGCTTGGGGGACAACACAGATACGCAGTATTTT. Translated, it gives CASSLGDNTDTQYF. The V and J genes are TRBV5-1 and TRBJ2-3; D may be TRBD1 (6 bases). V was clipped by 0 bases and J by 2 bases, with 7 bases between them. The CDR3 consists of 14 residues. CDR1 and CDR2 from the germline V gene are SGHRS and YFSETQ.